The present entry profiles one TCR beta chain with its context. Its antigen remains unknown. This specimen belongs to a study of T cells after yellow fever vaccination. Regarding the study as a whole: Though it reached lower strength, the secondary response hit its peak faster, day 5 versus 15. Once the booster was given, most primary-vaccination clones reappeared, at about 95% for CD4 and more than 85% for CD8.

Germline loops: CDR1 SEHNR, CDR2 FQNEAQ (reference sequence). The CDR3 contains 14 residues. The ends were cut back, 5 bases at V and 3 bases at J, with 13 bases in the middle. A process of 5'RACE template switching, which added a universal primer site and UMIs, was used to make TCR cDNA. TCRdb processed the 5' RACE reads anew with MiXCR; each CDR3 protein has one entry. The data show about 74,000 distinct CDR3 sequences, with approximately 7% seen just once and around 35% held by the top ten. This receptor was identified in a man aged 18-30 years who received the YFV17D yellow fever vaccine. The sample consisted of CD8+ T cells sorted from PBMCs, taken around 5 days after the first yellow fever vaccination. The V call is TRBV7-9, the J call TRBJ2-5, with D maybe TRBD2 (6 bases). The DNA of the CDR3 is TGTGCCAGCAGCGCGGGACGGAAAAAAGAGACCCAGTACTTC. Translated, it gives CASSAGRKKETQYF.